A single sample gave rise to the 29 T cell receptor beta chains below, sequenced in a study of OX40 agonist ivuxolimab in advanced cancers. TCRdb keeps only in-frame clones here, not all; method: immunoSEQ multiplex PCR. Of 50,000 to 65,000 clones detected, around nine tenths appear once; the ten largest clones hold approximately 1%. The specimen was CD4+ or CD8+ T cells sorted from blood, collected in a trial of the OX40 agonist ivuxolimab. Receptor source: an adult with an advanced solid tumor such as melanoma, head and neck, liver or kidney cancer.

V gene TRBV4-1 combines with J gene TRBJ1-3, with D uncertain. The germline V gene has CDR1 MGHRA and CDR2 YSYEKL. V lost 1 base and J lost 4, with 20 bases in between. The length of the CDR3 is 18 residues. CDR3 DNA sequence: TGCGCCAGCAGCCAAGTGCAAGGCGGTTATGCTGGGGGAAACACCATATATTTT. This gives the protein CASSQVQGGYAGGNTIYF.

V gene TRBV4-3 combines with J gene TRBJ1-1, with TRBD1 matching over 9 bases. With 2 bases clipped from V and 1 base from J, the junction kept 11 bases outside the gene matches. Per germline, CDR1 LGHNA and CDR2 YSLEER. The CDR3 contains 18 residues. CDR3 sequence reads: CASSQWTGELAWNTEAFF. The DNA of the CDR3 is TGCGCCAGCAGCCAATGGACAGGGGAACTGGCCTGGAACACTGAAGCTTTCTTT.

This clone appeared a single time. The chain is built from TRBV5-1 and TRBJ2-1; the match to TRBD2 covers 7 bases. V lost 4 bases to trimming and J lost 6 bases; unmatched junction nucleotides: 13. Germline V CDR1 and CDR2: SGHRS, YFSETQ. This CDR3 is 16 amino acids long. The CDR3 sequence is CASSALAGPHSNEQFF. The DNA of the CDR3 is TGCGCCAGCAGCGCATTAGCGGGCCCACACTCCAATGAGCAGTTCTTC.

The J gene is TRBJ1-1, the V gene TRBV7-9; D perhaps matches TRBD1 (6 bases). This CDR3 is 14 amino acids long. In germline, CDR1 is SEHNR, CDR2 FQNEAQ (reference sequence). The V gene lost 6 bases and the J gene lost 1 base, with 12 bases spanning the gap. The CDR3 sequence: CASSPETGNTEAFF. CDR3 coding DNA: TGTGCCAGCAGTCCCGAGACAGGGAACACTGAAGCTTTCTTT.

The V call is TRBV7-3, the J call TRBJ2-3, with TRBD1 identical over 8 bases. The CDR3 runs to 14 residues. Trimming at V came to 2 bases and at J to 5 bases, leaving 3 bases not matched to a gene. In germline, CDR1 is SGHTA, CDR2 FQGTGA. The CDR3 nucleotides read TGTGCCAGCAGCTTAGTCAGGGGGCGAGATACGCAGTATTTT. This sequence encodes CASSLVRGRDTQYF.

This clone is judged medium-sized (0.01 to 0.1%). The J gene is TRBJ2-3, the V gene TRBV10-3, with 7 bases lining up with TRBD2. Trimming at V came to 9 bases and at J to 4 bases, leaving 10 bases not matched to a gene. Per germline, CDR1 ENHRY and CDR2 SYGVKD. The CDR3 loop spans 14 amino acids. The CDR3 DNA reads TGTGCCATTGCCGAGCGGGATATGGCAGATACGCAGTATTTT. It is translated as CAIAERDMADTQYF.

The chain links TRBV4-3 to TRBJ2-2; D might be TRBD2 (7 bases). This CDR3 contains 16 residues. V was trimmed by 2 bases and J by 1 base, leaving 11 bases between them. Germline assignment: CDR1 LGHNA and CDR2 YSLEER. The CDR3 sequence: CASSQTGRGNTGELFF. In nucleotides, the CDR3 is TGCGCCAGCAGCCAAACAGGGAGGGGGAACACCGGGGAGCTGTTTTTT.

The V and J genes are TRBV28 and TRBJ1-4; weak D call: TRBD1 (6 bases). Trimming left V 8 bases short and J 7 bases short, with 14 bases between. Looked up from germline, CDR1 is MDHEN and CDR2 is SYDVKM. The CDR3 is 13 amino acids. CDR3 nucleotide sequence: TGTGCCAGCTCAGGGACAAGTGGTGAAAAACTGTTTTTT. Translation: CASSGTSGEKLFF.

The genes are TRBV19 and TRBJ2-3; D remains unclear. Trimming removed 11 bases from V and 0 bases from J, with 15 bases in between. Germline-derived CDR1 and CDR2 are LNHDA and SQIVND (reference sequence). This CDR3 has 14 amino acids. The CDR3 DNA reads TGTGCCGCAGCAGCCCAGGACAGCACAGATACGCAGTATTTT. Translated, it gives CAAAAQDSTDTQYF.

CDR3 sequence: CSVVGTDTQYF. The CDR3 coding sequence is TGCAGCGTTGTAGGGACAGATACGCAGTATTTT. The chain links TRBV29-1 to TRBJ2-3; D gene ambiguous. This CDR3 spans 11 amino acids. V lost 4 bases, J lost 3 bases, and 5 bases lay in between. Germline V CDR1 and CDR2: SQVTM, ANQGSEA.

This clone showed up just once. The V and J genes are TRBV18 and TRBJ1-2; D remains unclear. Trimming cost V 6 bases and J 8 bases, with 19 bases left between them. The CDR3 is 14 residues long. Germline values: CDR1 KGHSH, CDR2 LQKENI. The CDR3 DNA reads TGTGCCAGCTCTCCGACTTCCGGCTCAACAGGCTACACCTTC. This translates into CASSPTSGSTGYTF.

The rearrangement uses TRBV7-2 and TRBJ2-7, with D tentatively TRBD1 (6 bases). This CDR3 is built from 14 residues. The V end lost 3 bases, the J end lost 3 bases, and 12 bases lay between the germline ends. Germline V gene lookup returns CDR1 SGHTA and CDR2 FQGNSA. CDR3 amino acids: CASSLTRGIYEQYF. The CDR3 DNA reads TGTGCCAGCAGCTTGACAAGGGGGATCTACGAGCAGTACTTC. Variable domain in full (rest from reference TRBV7-2 and TRBJ2-7): GAGVSQSPSNKVTEKGKDVELRCDPISGHTALYWYRQSLGQGLEFLIYFQGNSAPDKSGLPSDRFSAERTGGSVSTLTIQRTQQEDSAVYLCASSLTRGIYEQYFGPGTRLTVT.

CDR3 sequence reads: CASSQGSGTRDEQFF. The CDR3 DNA is TGCGCCAGCAGCCAAGGATCCGGGACTAGGGATGAGCAGTTCTTC. This chain links TRBV4-3 with TRBJ2-1; 8 bases are a match to TRBD2. Germline CDR1 reads LGHNA; CDR2 reads YSLEER. V trimming: 1 base; J trimming: 8 bases; junction bases outside the gene matches: 7. This CDR3 has 15 residues.

The chain carries TRBV7-9 and TRBJ2-5; D gene uncertain. Germline loops: CDR1 SEHNR, CDR2 FQNEAQ (reference sequence). The CDR3 has 14 amino acids. V lost 2 bases, J lost 0 bases, and 7 bases lay in between. The CDR3 protein is CASSLKGNQETQYF. CDR3 nucleotides: TGTGCCAGCAGCTTAAAAGGAAACCAAGAGACCCAGTACTTC.

The rearrangement links TRBV19 to TRBJ2-7, with D hard to call. V lost 7 bases to trimming and J lost 1 base, with 11 bases between them. The CDR3 covers 13 residues. CDR1 LNHDA and CDR2 SQIVND come from the germline V gene (reference sequence). CDR3 in DNA: TGTGCCAGTATCCCAGGAAGGTCCTACGAGCAGTACTTC. Translating it yields CASIPGRSYEQYF.

The V call is TRBV7-8, the J call TRBJ2-1; D is possibly TRBD1 (6 bases). The CDR3 contains 14 residues. Germline lookup yields CDR1 SGHVS and CDR2 FQNEAQ. V lost 1 base to trimming and J lost 5 bases, with 9 bases between them. DNA of the CDR3: TGTGCCAGCAGCTTAGGGACAGCGCACAATGAGCAGTTCTTC. Translation gives CASSLGTAHNEQFF.

This CDR3 is CASSYYTGELFF. CDR3 nucleotide sequence: TGTGCCAGCAGTTATTACACCGGGGAGCTGTTTTTT. This rearrangement joins TRBV6-6 to TRBJ2-2, with D unresolved. This CDR3 spans 12 amino acids. Trimming shortened V by 3 bases and J by 3 bases, and 2 bases separated the two germline ends. Germline V gene sequence: CDR1 MNHNY, CDR2 SVGAGI (reference sequence).

This sequence joins TRBV11-3 and TRBJ2-1; a weak D match, TRBD2 (6 bases). Trimming left V 1 base short and J 2 bases short, with 6 bases between. CDR1 and CDR2 (germline): SGHNT, YENEEA. There are 14 residues in the CDR3. Here the CDR3 reads CASSLGGAYNEQFF. Written as DNA, the CDR3 is TGTGCCAGCAGCTTAGGGGGGGCCTACAATGAGCAGTTCTTC.

The sample holds a few counts of this clone. The rearrangement uses TRBV5-4 and TRBJ2-5; tentatively, D is TRBD2 (6 bases). The CDR3 consists of 15 residues. V was trimmed by 6 bases and J by 4 bases, leaving 19 bases between them. Germline V gene lookup returns CDR1 SGHNT and CDR2 YYREEE (reference sequence). The CDR3 reads CASTHHGGEGETQYF. CDR3 bases: TGTGCCAGCACCCATCACGGGGGAGAGGGAGAGACCCAGTACTTC.

The chain links TRBV10-3 to TRBJ2-3, with a possible D match to TRBD2 (5 bases). Germline-derived CDR1 and CDR2 are ENHRY and SYGVKD. Trimming shortened V by 6 bases and J by 7 bases, and 14 bases separated the two germline ends. The CDR3 spans 13 residues. CDR3 nucleotides: TGTGCCATCAGGCTGGCTAGCAGTCATACGCAGTATTTT. It encodes CAIRLASSHTQYF.

The rearrangement links TRBV19 to TRBJ2-1, with TRBD2 identical over 9 bases. The V gene's germline CDR1 is LNHDA and CDR2 SQIVND (reference sequence). The CDR3 loop spans 14 amino acids. V shed 2 bases, J shed 9 bases, and the junction held 5 bases outside the gene matches. The CDR3 bases are TGTGCCAGTAGTATAAGTAATAGCGGGGGTGAGCAGTTCTTC. It is translated as CASSISNSGGEQFF. Full variable domain (missing parts from reference TRBV19 and TRBJ2-1): DGGITQSPKYLFRKEGQNVTLSCEQNLNHDAMYWYRQDPGQGLRLIYYSQIVNDFQKGDIAEGYSVSREKKESFPLTVTSAQKNPTAFYLCASSISNSGGEQFFGPGTRLTVL.

This clone was observed a single time. The J gene is TRBJ2-2, the V gene TRBV5-5; 9 bases are shared with TRBD1. This CDR3 contains 17 residues. Germline assignment: CDR1 SGHKS and CDR2 YYEKEE (reference sequence). Germline trimming cut 0 bases from V and 4 bases from J; bases unmatched to any gene: 7. CDR3 nucleotide sequence: TGTGCCAGCAGCTTGGATCCGGGACAGGGAGGCACCGGGGAGCTGTTTTTT. Its protein is CASSLDPGQGGTGELFF.

This clone was counted a single time. The gene calls are TRBV6-1 and TRBJ2-7; TRBD2 is a possible D gene (6 bases). V lost 4 bases to trimming and J lost 2 bases, with 15 bases between them. This CDR3 is built from 15 residues. Germline CDR1 is MNHNS and CDR2 is SASEGT. The CDR3 region has the DNA TGTGCCAGCAGTGGTGGGGAGACTAGAACCTACGAGCAGTACTTC. It is translated as CASSGGETRTYEQYF.

The chain carries TRBV6-6 and TRBJ2-1; 10 bases fit TRBD2. Germline CDR1 and CDR2: MNHNY and SVGAGI (reference sequence). The CDR3 has 16 residues. After removal of 2 bases from V and 6 bases from J, the junction contained 7 bases not matched to a gene. The DNA of the CDR3 is TGTGCCAGCAGTTACCCTCTAGCGGGAGACCCCAATGAGCAGTTCTTC. Its translation: CASSYPLAGDPNEQFF.

This clone appeared once. This chain joins TRBV5-1 and TRBJ1-1; D is perhaps TRBD1 (5 bases). V shed 4 bases and J shed 7 bases, with 14 bases lying between them. The CDR3 is 13 amino acids. Germline V gives CDR1 SGHRS, CDR2 YFSETQ. The CDR3 DNA reads TGCGCCAGCAGCCTGGAGGGGAGTATTGAAGCTTTCTTT. Protein sequence: CASSLEGSIEAFF. The whole variable domain, filled in from reference TRBV5-1 and TRBJ1-1, reads KAGVTQTPRYLIKTRGQQVTLSCSPISGHRSVSWYQQTPGQGLQFLFEYFSETQRNKGNFPGRFSGRQFSNSRSEMNVSTLELGDSALYLCASSLEGSIEAFFGQGTRLTVV.

The rearrangement uses TRBV5-4 and TRBJ1-2; 7 nucleotides align to TRBD1. The V gene end was trimmed by 2 bases and the J gene end by 8 bases; junction bases not matched to a gene: 6. This CDR3 has 13 residues. Germline V gives CDR1 SGHNT, CDR2 YYREEE (reference sequence). The CDR3 loop is CASSFTGAHGYTF. The CDR3, as DNA: TGTGCCAGCAGCTTTACAGGGGCTCACGGCTACACCTTC. The full variable domain, rest sourced from reference TRBV5-4 and TRBJ1-2, is ETGVTQSPTHLIKTRGQQVTLRCSSQSGHNTVSWYQQALGQGPQFIFQYYREEENGRGNFPPRFSGLQFPNYSSELNVNALELDDSALYLCASSFTGAHGYTFGSGTRLTVV.

CDR3 sequence reads: CASSRRTGLTDNEQFF. CDR3 nucleotides: TGTGCCAGCAGCAGAAGGACAGGGCTCACGGACAATGAGCAGTTCTTC. The chain recombines TRBV7-2 with TRBJ2-1; 8 bases line up with TRBD1. The CDR3 has 16 amino acids. The V gene's germline CDR1 is SGHTA and CDR2 FQGNSA. Trimming at V came to 5 bases and at J to 5 bases, leaving 11 bases not matched to a gene. Drawing the rest from reference TRBV7-2 and TRBJ2-1, the complete variable domain is GAGVSQSPSNKVTEKGKDVELRCDPISGHTALYWYRQSLGQGLEFLIYFQGNSAPDKSGLPSDRFSAERTGGSVSTLTIQRTQQEDSAVYLCASSRRTGLTDNEQFFGPGTRLTVL.

V gene TRBV18 combines with J gene TRBJ2-2; 9 bases are a match to TRBD2. J gave up 5 bases and V 0 bases, and 4 bases lay outside the gene matches. This CDR3 spans 16 amino acids. Germline-derived CDR1 and CDR2 are KGHSH and LQKENI. CDR3 in DNA: TGTGCCAGCTCACCACCGGCGGGAGGGGAGACCGGGGAGCTGTTTTTT. Translated: CASSPPAGGETGELFF. The entire variable domain, with the rest obtained from reference TRBV18 and TRBJ2-2, is as follows: NAGVMQNPRHLVRRRGQEARLRCSPMKGHSHVYWYRQLPEEGLKFMVYLQKENIIDESGMPKERFSAEFPKEGPSILRIQQVVRGDSAAYFCASSPPAGGETGELFFGEGSRLTVL.

The J gene is TRBJ2-2, the V gene TRBV11-2; a possible D gene is TRBD1 (5 bases). This CDR3 comprises 13 residues. Germline CDR1 is SGHAT and CDR2 is FQNNGV. V was shortened by 6 bases and J by 6 bases, with 11 bases between the two germline ends. The CDR3 loop reads CASSYSGPGELFF. The CDR3 region has the DNA TGTGCCAGCAGTTATTCAGGGCCCGGGGAGCTGTTTTTT.